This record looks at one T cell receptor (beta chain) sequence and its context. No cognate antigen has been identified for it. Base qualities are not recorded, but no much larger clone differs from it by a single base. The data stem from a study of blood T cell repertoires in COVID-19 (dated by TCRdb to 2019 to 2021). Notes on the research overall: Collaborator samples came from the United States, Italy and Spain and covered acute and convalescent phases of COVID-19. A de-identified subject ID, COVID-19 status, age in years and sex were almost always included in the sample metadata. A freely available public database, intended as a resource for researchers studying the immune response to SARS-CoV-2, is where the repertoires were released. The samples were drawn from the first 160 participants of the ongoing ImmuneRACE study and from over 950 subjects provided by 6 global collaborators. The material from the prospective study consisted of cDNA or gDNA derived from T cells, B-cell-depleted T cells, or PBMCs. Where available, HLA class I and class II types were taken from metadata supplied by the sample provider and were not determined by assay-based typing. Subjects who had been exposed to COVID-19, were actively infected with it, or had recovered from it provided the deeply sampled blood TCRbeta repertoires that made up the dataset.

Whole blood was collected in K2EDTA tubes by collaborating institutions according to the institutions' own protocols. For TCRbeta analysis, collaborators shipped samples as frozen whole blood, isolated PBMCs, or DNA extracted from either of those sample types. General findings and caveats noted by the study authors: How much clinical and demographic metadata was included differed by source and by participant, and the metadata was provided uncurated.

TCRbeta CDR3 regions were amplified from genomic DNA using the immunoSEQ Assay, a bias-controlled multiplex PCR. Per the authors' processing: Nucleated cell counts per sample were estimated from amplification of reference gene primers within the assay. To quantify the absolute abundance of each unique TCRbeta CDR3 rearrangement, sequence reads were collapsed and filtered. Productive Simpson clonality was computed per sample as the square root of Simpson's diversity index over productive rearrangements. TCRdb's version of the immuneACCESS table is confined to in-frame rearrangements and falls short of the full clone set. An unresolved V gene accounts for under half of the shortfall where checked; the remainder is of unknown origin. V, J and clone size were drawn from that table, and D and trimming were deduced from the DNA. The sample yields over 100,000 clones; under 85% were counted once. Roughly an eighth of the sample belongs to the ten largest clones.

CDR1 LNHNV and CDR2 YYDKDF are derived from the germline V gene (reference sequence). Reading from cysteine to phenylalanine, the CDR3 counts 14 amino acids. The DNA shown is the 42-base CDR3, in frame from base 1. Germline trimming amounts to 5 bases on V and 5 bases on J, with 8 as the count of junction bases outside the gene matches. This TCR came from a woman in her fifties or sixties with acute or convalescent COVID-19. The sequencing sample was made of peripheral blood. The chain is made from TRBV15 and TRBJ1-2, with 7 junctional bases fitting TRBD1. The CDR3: CATSPAGQAYGYTF. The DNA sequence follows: TGTGCCACCAGCCCTGCTGGACAGGCTTATGGCTACACCTTC.